A selection of T cell receptor beta chains follows, all from one sample in a study of CD8+ T cells in alopecia areata. TCRdb's copy holds only in-frame clones and misses some; the assay was immunoSEQ multiplex PCR. The sample shows roughly 150,000 clones, 55% of them seen only once. The sample consisted of CD4+ T cells sorted from blood. Receptors were obtained from a human donor in good health. CDR3s include the opening cysteine and the closing phenylalanine or tryptophan. A D gene is named only where the DNA matches it firmly. Clone size appears in some rows only: once, few, many, or a class for an expanded clone.

j_call | v_call | d_call | clone_size | cdr3_nt | cdr3_aa
TRBJ1-1 | TRBV9 | - | - | TGTGCCAGCAGCGCTGGGCTGAACACTGAAGCTTTCTTT | CASSAGLNTEAFF
TRBJ1-1 | TRBV29-1 | - | few | TGCAGCGGGGGCAGGGACACTGAAGCTTTCTTT | CSGGRDTEAFF
TRBJ1-5 | TRBV30 | - | - | TGTGCCTGGAGTCAGGAGGAGAATCAGCCCCAGCATTTT | CAWSQEENQPQHF
TRBJ1-2 | TRBV29-1 | - | few | TGCAGCGTCAAGGGACATATCTATGGCTACACCTTC | CSVKGHIYGYTF
TRBJ2-1 | TRBV29-1 | TRBD2 | few | TGCAGCGTTAAGCGGGAGAGGTATGAGCAGTTCTTC | CSVKRERYEQFF
TRBJ2-3 | TRBV4-2 | - | - | TGTGCCAGCAGCCAAGATAAGGATACGCAGTATTTT | CASSQDKDTQYF
TRBJ1-4 | TRBV30 | TRBD1 | - | TGTGCCTGGAGCAGGACAGGGGGGGGTGAAAAACTGTTTTTT | CAWSRTGGGEKLFF
TRBJ2-3 | TRBV5-6 | - | few | TGTGCCAGCAGACAGGACAGCACAGATACGCAGTATTTT | CASRQDSTDTQYF
TRBJ2-3 | TRBV29-1 | TRBD2 | - | TGCAGCGTGGGGGAGACTAGCGGGAGCTCAGATACGCAGTATTTT | CSVGETSGSSDTQYF
TRBJ2-5 | TRBV19 | - | - | TGTGCCACCCGCATACTAGGTTCGGAGACCCAGTACTTC | CATRILGSETQYF
TRBJ2-2 | TRBV20-1 | - | - | TGCAGTGCTAGGAACACCGGGGAGCTGTTTTTT | CSARNTGELFF
TRBJ2-7 | TRBV30 | - | - | TGTGCCTGGAGTGTAGGTGGATACGAGCAGTACTTC | CAWSVGGYEQYF
TRBJ1-2 | TRBV15 | - | - | TGTGCCACCAGCAGAGGGGACTATGGCTACACCTTC | CATSRGDYGYTF
TRBJ2-2 | TRBV11-2 | TRBD2 | - | TGTGCCAGCAGCTTAATTCTAGCGGGAGGGACCGGGGAGCTGTTTTTT | CASSLILAGGTGELFF
TRBJ1-2 | TRBV30 | - | - | TGTGCCTGGAGTGTATTTTCCGGGGTCTATGGCTACACCTTC | CAWSVFSGVYGYTF
TRBJ2-2 | TRBV7-2 | TRBD2 | - | TGTGCCAGCAGCCCCACTAGCGGGAGGAACACCGGGGAGCTGTTTTTT | CASSPTSGRNTGELFF
TRBJ1-2 | TRBV29-1 | - | - | TGCAGCGTGATGGACGGTGGAGGCTATGGCTACACCTTC | CSVMDGGGYGYTF
TRBJ2-7 | TRBV5-5 | - | few | TGTGCCAGCAGAGTGAACGACGAGCAGTACTTC | CASRVNDEQYF
TRBJ2-7 | TRBV30 | TRBD2 | few | TGTGCCCGGAACAGCGGGAGCCTTTTTGGCGAGCAGTACTTC | CARNSGSLFGEQYF
TRBJ2-2 | TRBV5-6 | - | few | TGTGCCAGCAGCTTACAGGGACTTAACACCGGGGAGCTGTTTTTT | CASSLQGLNTGELFF
TRBJ2-7 | TRBV10-2 | TRBD1 | - | TGCGCCAGCAGGACGGGACAGGGAACTTCGAACGACTACGAGCAGTACTTC | CASRTGQGTSNDYEQYF
TRBJ2-3 | TRBV7-9 | - | - | TGTGCCAGCAGTCATTTCAATCAGGGTACGCAGTATTTT | CASSHFNQGTQYF
TRBJ1-1 | TRBV27 | - | once | TGTGCCAGCAGCTCGGTAGGGACTGAAGCTTTCTTT | CASSSVGTEAFF
TRBJ1-1 | TRBV29-1 | TRBD1 | - | TGCAGCGTTAAATTAGGGGGCGGGTGGAACACTGAAGCTTTCTTT | CSVKLGGGWNTEAFF
TRBJ2-1 | TRBV6-1 | TRBD2 | - | TGTGCCAGCAGTGAAGTTCGGCTAGCGGGAATCAATGAGCAGTTCTTC | CASSEVRLAGINEQFF
TRBJ2-7 | TRBV10-3 | - | few | TGTGCCATCAGTGCGGGGGTTTACGAGCAGTACTTC | CAISAGVYEQYF
TRBJ2-7 | TRBV29-1 | - | - | TGCAGCGTGAAGGGGCGGTCCTCCTACGAGCAGTACTTC | CSVKGRSSYEQYF
TRBJ2-3 | TRBV28 | - | - | TGTGCCAGCAGTTTCTCCATCCCTAGCACAGATACGCAGTATTTT | CASSFSIPSTDTQYF
TRBJ1-1 | TRBV6-1 | - | - | TGTGCCAGCGGAAGACTAGGGGTCGGCACTGAAGCTTTCTTT | CASGRLGVGTEAFF
TRBJ2-5 | TRBV29-1 | TRBD2 | - | TGCAGCGTCCAAGGGACTAGCGGAAAAGAGACCCAGTACTTC | CSVQGTSGKETQYF
TRBJ2-7 | TRBV7-9 | - | - | TGTGCCACCCAGGGGCTTTACGAGCAGTACTTC | CATQGLYEQYF
TRBJ2-5 | TRBV2 | TRBD2 | few | TGTGCCAGCAAGGTAGCGGGAGTACCCCACCAAGAGACCCAGTACTTC | CASKVAGVPHQETQYF
TRBJ2-3 | TRBV7-6 | TRBD2 | - | TGTGCCAGCAGCCCGCCCGCTAGCGGGGATACGCAGTATTTT | CASSPPASGDTQYF
TRBJ2-7 | TRBV11-1 | - | - | TGTGCCAGCAGCTTCCGAAACCTCGAGCAGTACTTC | CASSFRNLEQYF
TRBJ1-1 | TRBV18 | - | - | TGTGCCAGCTCACCCACACCGAAGGCGTTTCGCACTGAAGCTTTCTTT | CASSPTPKAFRTEAFF
TRBJ2-7 | TRBV25-1 | - | - | TGTGCCAGCAGTGATCCAGGACTGTACGAGCAGTACTTC | CASSDPGLYEQYF
TRBJ1-1 | TRBV15 | TRBD1 | - | TGTGCCACCAGCAGAGTTTTGGGATGGACAGGGGAAGCTTTCTTT | CATSRVLGWTGEAFF